This T cell receptor beta chain was identified in a study of blood T cells in healthy people across ages. Regarding the study as a whole: A conclusive naive versus antigen-experienced comparison was prevented by the unsorted PBMCs. Total diversity from one million sequenced T cells was likely underestimated. Roughly linear declines in TCR beta diversity per million T cells occurred with age.

Next came a second PCR, run for roughly 6 to 11 cycles, which used a sample-barcoded 5' primer along with a J-beta primer mix. TCRdb independently ran MiXCR on the 5' RACE reads; one entry per CDR3 protein. The data contain about 680,000 distinct CDR3 sequences, around 49% of them singletons. Comment on this clonotype: Its antigen is unidentified.

Each donor gave around 9.3 milliliters of peripheral blood. With 1 base clipped from V and 6 bases from J, the junction kept 17 bases outside the gene matches. Germline CDR1 and CDR2: KGHSH and LQKENI. The CDR3 has 19 residues. Sequenced material: blood. V usage is TRBV18 and J usage is TRBJ2-2, with 7 bases lining up with TRBD2. The receptor comes from a woman aged 60-70 years in good health. CDR3 in amino acids: CASSPRRGSGIVKAGELFF. CDR3 bases: TGTGCCAGCTCACCACGTCGCGGGAGCGGGATAGTGAAGGCCGGGGAGCTGTTTTTT.